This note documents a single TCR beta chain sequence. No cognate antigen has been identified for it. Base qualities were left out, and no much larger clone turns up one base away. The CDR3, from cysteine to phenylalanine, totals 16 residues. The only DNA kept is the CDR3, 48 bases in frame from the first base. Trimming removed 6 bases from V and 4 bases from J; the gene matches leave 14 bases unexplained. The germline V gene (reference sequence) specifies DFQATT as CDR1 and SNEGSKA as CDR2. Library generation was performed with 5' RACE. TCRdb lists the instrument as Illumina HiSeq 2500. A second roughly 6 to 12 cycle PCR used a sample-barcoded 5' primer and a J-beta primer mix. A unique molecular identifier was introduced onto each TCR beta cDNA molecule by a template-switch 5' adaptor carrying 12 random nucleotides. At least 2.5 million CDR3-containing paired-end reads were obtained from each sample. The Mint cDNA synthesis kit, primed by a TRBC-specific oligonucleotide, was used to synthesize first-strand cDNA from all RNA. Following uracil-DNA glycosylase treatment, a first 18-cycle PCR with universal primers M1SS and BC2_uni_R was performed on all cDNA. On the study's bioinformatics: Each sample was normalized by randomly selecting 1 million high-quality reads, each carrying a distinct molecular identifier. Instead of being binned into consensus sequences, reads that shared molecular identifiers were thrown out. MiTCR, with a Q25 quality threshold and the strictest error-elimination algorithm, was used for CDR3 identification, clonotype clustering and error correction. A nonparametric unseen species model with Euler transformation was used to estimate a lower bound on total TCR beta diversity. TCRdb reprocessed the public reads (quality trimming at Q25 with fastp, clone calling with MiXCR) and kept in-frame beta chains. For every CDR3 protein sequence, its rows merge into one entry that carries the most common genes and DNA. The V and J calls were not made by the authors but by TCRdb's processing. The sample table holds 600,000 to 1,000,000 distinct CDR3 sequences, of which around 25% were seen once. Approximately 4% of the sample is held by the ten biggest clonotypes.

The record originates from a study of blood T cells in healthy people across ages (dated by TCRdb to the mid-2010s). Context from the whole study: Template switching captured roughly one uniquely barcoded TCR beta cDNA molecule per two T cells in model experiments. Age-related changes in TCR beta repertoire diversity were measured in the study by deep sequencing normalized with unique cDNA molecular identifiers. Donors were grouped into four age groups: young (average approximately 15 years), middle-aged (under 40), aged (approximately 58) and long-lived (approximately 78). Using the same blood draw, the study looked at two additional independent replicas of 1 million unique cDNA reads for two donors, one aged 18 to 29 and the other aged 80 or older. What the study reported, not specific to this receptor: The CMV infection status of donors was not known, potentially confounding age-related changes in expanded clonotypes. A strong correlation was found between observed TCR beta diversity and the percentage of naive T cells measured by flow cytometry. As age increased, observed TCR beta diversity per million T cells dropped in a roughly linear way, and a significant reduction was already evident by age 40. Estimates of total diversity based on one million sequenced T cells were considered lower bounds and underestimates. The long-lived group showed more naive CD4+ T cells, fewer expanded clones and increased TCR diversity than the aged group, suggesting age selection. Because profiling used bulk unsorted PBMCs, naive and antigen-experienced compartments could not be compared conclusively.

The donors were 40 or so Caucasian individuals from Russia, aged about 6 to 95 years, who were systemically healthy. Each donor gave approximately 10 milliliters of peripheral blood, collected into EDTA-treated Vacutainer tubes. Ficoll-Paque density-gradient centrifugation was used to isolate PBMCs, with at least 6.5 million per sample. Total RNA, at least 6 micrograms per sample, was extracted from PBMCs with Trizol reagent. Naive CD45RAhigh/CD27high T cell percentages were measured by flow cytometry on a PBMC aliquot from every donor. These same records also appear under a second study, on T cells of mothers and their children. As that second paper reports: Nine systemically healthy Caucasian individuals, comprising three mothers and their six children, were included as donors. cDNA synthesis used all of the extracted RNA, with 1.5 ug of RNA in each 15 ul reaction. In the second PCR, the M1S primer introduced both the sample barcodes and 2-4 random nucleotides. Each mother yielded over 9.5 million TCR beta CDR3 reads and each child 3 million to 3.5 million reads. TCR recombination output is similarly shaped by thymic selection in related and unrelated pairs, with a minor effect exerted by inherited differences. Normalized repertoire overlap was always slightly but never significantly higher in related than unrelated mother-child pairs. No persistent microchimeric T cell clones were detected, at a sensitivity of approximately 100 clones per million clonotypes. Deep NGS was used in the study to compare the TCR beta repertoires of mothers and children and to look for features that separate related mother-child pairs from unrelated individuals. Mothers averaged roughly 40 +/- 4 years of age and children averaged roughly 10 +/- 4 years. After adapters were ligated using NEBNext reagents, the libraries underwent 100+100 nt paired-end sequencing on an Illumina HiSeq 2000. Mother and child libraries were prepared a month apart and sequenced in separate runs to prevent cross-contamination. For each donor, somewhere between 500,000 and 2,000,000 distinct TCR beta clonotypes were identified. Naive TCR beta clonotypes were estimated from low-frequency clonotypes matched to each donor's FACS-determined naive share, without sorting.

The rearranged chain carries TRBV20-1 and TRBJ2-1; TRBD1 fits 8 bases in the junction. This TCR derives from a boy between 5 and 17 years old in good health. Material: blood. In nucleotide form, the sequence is TGCAGTGCGGCAGACAGGGGAGGAGGGCTTTACAATGAGCAGTTCTTC. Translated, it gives CSAADRGGGLYNEQFF.